This T cell receptor (beta chain) was captured in a study of T cell repertoires in cytomegalovirus infection. Study details: Shared public TCR beta signatures pointed to both CMV infection and a matching HLA type.

TCRdb re-called the reads through MiXCR, storing one row per CDR3 protein. The sample carries roughly 150,000 distinct CDR3 sequences, 17% recorded once. Worth noting for this clonotype: The antigen is unknown.

Germline CDR1 MNHNS, CDR2 SASEGT. V dropped 4 bases and J dropped 6 bases, with 12 bases sitting between them. CDR3 length: 14 residues. Study-level results: There were HLA-C-restricted CMV-specific TCR beta clonotypes dominating the ex vivo response. Of the TCR beta families, the public ones yielded a cumulative frequency that identified carriers of CMV plus the relevant HLA.

The V call is TRBV6-1, the J call TRBJ1-4; D remains ambiguous. Material for sequencing was CD8+ T cells from PBMCs. The TCR comes from a human donor in good health (CMV status not recorded). Some clones in this sample may be carry-over from other donors' samples. The CDR3 coding sequence is TGTGCCAGCAGTGCCACGGGCTTATATGAAAAACTGTTTTTT. Amino acid sequence: CASSATGLYEKLFF.